The 14 T cell receptor beta chains presented below share a single source sample, sequenced in a study of vaccination effects on CD4 cells after COVID-19. TCRdb's copy holds only in-frame clones and misses some; the assay was immunoSEQ multiplex PCR. The sample gives roughly 27,000 clones, 69% of which show up once; roughly 18% is in the top ten. The antigens for these receptors are not known. Antigen-specific CD4+ T cell clonotypes were called by their expansion after viral peptide-pool culture in ViraFEST. When roughly eleven days of culture had elapsed, CD4+ T cells were isolated. This individual tested PCR-positive for SARS-CoV-2 infection between March and December 2020. The sequenced sample was CD4+ T cells from PBMCs cultured with SARS-CoV-2 spike peptides, obtained before COVID-19 vaccination. The receptors were gathered from a human donor who had a prior SARS-CoV-2 infection.

The chain uses TRBV9 and TRBJ1-1; a weak D match, TRBD1 (6 bases). CDR1 is SGDLS and CDR2 is YYNGEE in the germline V gene. The CDR3 covers 15 residues. V was trimmed by 2 bases and J by 0 bases, leaving 11 bases between them. The chain's CDR3 is CASSVTGLMNTEAFF. Written as DNA, the CDR3 is TGTGCCAGCAGCGTCACAGGGCTCATGAACACTGAAGCTTTCTTT.

The chain is built from TRBV2 and TRBJ2-5; no definite D call. The CDR3 loop spans 13 amino acids. Germline CDR1 reads SNHLY; CDR2 reads FYNNEI. V gave up 2 bases and J gave up 9 bases, with 13 bases separating them. CDR3 amino acids: CASSENPRAPQYF. CDR3 in DNA: TGTGCCAGCAGTGAAAACCCTCGGGCGCCCCAGTACTTC.

Only one count was recorded for this clone. The chain combines TRBV30 with TRBJ1-2; D gene uncertain. Germline loops: CDR1 GTSNPN, CDR2 SVGIG (reference sequence). This CDR3 is built from 14 residues. Trimming cost V 2 bases and J 0 bases, with 10 bases left between them. The CDR3 coding sequence is TGTGCCTGGAGTAAGAAGGCCTCTAACTATGGCTACACCTTC. Encoded protein: CAWSKKASNYGYTF.

The J gene is TRBJ2-7, the V gene TRBV15; D may be TRBD1 (6 bases). The ends were cut back, 0 bases at V and 2 bases at J, with 11 bases in the middle. Germline CDR1 reads LNHNV; CDR2 reads YYDKDF (reference sequence). This CDR3 is 15 amino acids long. CDR3 residues: CATSREQTGTYEQYF. CDR3 in DNA: TGTGCCACCAGCAGAGAGCAGACAGGCACCTACGAGCAGTACTTC.

The chain combines TRBV18 with TRBJ1-2; no clear D. The V and J ends lost 5 bases and 6 bases respectively, with 7 bases between them. Germline values: CDR1 KGHSH, CDR2 LQKENI. The CDR3 is 11 amino acids. The CDR3 loop reads CASSFMDGYTF. The CDR3 nucleotides read TGTGCCAGCTCATTCATGGATGGCTACACCTTC.

The chain has TRBV7-3 and TRBJ2-3; D unclear. V lost 0 bases and J 7 bases, leaving 11 bases between the germline ends. The CDR3 loop spans 14 amino acids. Germline-derived CDR1 and CDR2 are SGHTA and FQGTGA. The CDR3 DNA reads TGTGCCAGCAGCTTAACGTTAGTGGGAAATACGCAGTATTTT. As protein: CASSLTLVGNTQYF.

This clone was counted many times. The V gene is TRBV5-1, the J gene TRBJ2-7; the D gene is possibly TRBD1 (6 bases). This CDR3 is built from 13 residues. V was cut by 4 bases and J by 3 bases, with 11 bases left in between. Germline CDR1 SGHRS, CDR2 YFSETQ. The CDR3 nucleotides read TGCGCCAGCAGCCTCCTACAGGGCTACGAGCAGTACTTC. Translation: CASSLLQGYEQYF.

The rearrangement joins TRBV5-5 to TRBJ2-7; D may be TRBD1 or TRBD2 (6 bases each). The germline V and J ends were trimmed by 4 bases and 0 bases, with 14 bases remaining between them. CDR1 and CDR2 from the germline V gene are SGHKS and YYEKEE (reference sequence). The CDR3 runs 15 residues. The DNA of the CDR3 is TGTGCCAGCAGCCGGGGGCGGCAGGTCTCCTACGAGCAGTACTTC. Its protein is CASSRGRQVSYEQYF.

Notes on this clone: Different DNA sequences within this sample yield the same CDR3. The chain couples TRBV5-1 to TRBJ2-5, with D hard to call. Looked up from germline, CDR1 is SGHRS and CDR2 is YFSETQ. The CDR3 loop spans 12 amino acids. Between the trimmed V and J ends, which lost 0 bases and 5 bases, there was a span of 5 bases. CDR3 region: CASSLGEETQYF. The DNA for the CDR3 is TGCGCCAGCAGCTTGGGAGAGGAGACCCAGTACTTC.

The rearrangement uses TRBV6-4 and TRBJ2-2; 10 positions match TRBD2. This CDR3 is 17 amino acids long. After removal of 2 bases from V and 4 bases from J, the junction contained 7 bases not matched to a gene. Germline-derived CDR1 and CDR2 are MRHNA and SNTAGT. The CDR3 reads CASSDVLAGVGTGELFF. In DNA form, the CDR3 reads TGTGCCAGCAGTGACGTCCTAGCGGGAGTTGGCACCGGGGAGCTGTTTTTT.

This chain uses TRBV20-1 with TRBJ1-3; D unclear. The V gene lost 3 bases and the J gene lost 4 bases, with 7 bases spanning the gap. The CDR3 is 12 residues long. CDR1 DFQATT and CDR2 SNEGSKA come from the germline V gene (reference sequence). CDR3 amino acids: CSASSSGNTIYF. Here the CDR3 DNA reads TGCAGTGCTAGTTCGTCGGGAAACACCATATATTTT.

The rearrangement uses TRBV5-4 and TRBJ2-7; 9 bases fit TRBD1. This CDR3 is built from 16 residues. V lost 1 base and J lost 7; bases outside the gene matches: 12. The germline V gene has CDR1 SGHNT and CDR2 YYREEE (reference sequence). CDR3 amino acids: CASSLPTGQGTGEQYF. The CDR3 DNA reads as TGTGCCAGCAGCTTGCCAACGGGACAGGGAACAGGGGAGCAGTACTTC.

This clone has only a few counts. One end of the junction varies from germline; a read error may be responsible. V and J are TRBV4-2 and TRBJ1-3; the D is unclear. The CDR3 runs to 16 residues. CDR1 is LGHNA, CDR2 YNFKEQ, per germline. DNA for the CDR3: TGTGCCAGCAGCAAAGACCCGGGGTTGGCTGGAAACACCATATATTTT. Translating it yields CASSKDPGLAGNTIYF.

The chain couples TRBV29-1 to TRBJ2-5, with D possibly being TRBD1 or TRBD2 (5 bases each). The CDR3 contains 12 residues. V lost 4 bases, J lost 7 bases, and 13 bases lay in between. The germline gives CDR1 SQVTM, CDR2 ANQGSEA. Here the CDR3 DNA reads TGCAGCGTTGTTGTAGGGGAGATGACCCAGTACTTC. Protein product: CSVVVGEMTQYF.